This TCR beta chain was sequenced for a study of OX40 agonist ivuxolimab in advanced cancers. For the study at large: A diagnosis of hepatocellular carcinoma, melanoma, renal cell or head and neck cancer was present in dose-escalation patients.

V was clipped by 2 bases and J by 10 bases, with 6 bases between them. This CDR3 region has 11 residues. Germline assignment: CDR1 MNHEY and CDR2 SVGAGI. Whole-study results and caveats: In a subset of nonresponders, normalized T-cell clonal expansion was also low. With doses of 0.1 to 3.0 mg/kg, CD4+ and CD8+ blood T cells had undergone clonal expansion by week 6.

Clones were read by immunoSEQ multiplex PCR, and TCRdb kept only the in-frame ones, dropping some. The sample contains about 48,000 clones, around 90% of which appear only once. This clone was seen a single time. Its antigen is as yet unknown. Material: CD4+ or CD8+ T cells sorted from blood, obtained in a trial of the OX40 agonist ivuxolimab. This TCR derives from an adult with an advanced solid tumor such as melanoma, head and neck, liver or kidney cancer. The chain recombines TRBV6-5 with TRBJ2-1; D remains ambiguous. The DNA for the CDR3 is TGTGCCAGCAGTTACGGGAAAGAGCAGTTCTTC. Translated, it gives CASSYGKEQFF.